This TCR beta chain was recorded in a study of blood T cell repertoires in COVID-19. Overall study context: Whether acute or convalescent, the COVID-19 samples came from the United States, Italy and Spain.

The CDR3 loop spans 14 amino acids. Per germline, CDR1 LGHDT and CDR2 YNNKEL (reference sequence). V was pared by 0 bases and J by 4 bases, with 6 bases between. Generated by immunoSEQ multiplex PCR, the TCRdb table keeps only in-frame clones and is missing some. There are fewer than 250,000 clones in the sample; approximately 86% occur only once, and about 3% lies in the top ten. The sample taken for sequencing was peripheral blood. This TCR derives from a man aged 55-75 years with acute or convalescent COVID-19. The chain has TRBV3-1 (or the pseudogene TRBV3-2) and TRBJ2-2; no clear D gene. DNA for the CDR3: TGTGCCAGCAGCCAAGACCCCAGCACCGGGGAGCTGTTTTTT. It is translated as CASSQDPSTGELFF.